Each of the 19 T cell receptor beta chains below was sequenced from the same sample in a study of radiation and T cells in renal cell carcinoma. Time point specified: blood 2 weeks post-SBRT. Treatment described: 15 Gy SBRT to primary tumor, nephrectomy 4 weeks later. Clones were sequenced by immunoSEQ multiplex PCR, and TCRdb holds only the in-frame ones, with some missing. There are 100,000 to 150,000 clones in the sample; approximately 78% occur only once, and 1.5% to 2% lies in the top ten. The material was blood, obtained from a patient whose treatment included radiotherapy and nephrectomy. These receptors were obtained from an older woman with renal cell carcinoma.

The CDR3 nucleotides are TGTGCCAGTAACACGGGACAGGGGCATGGCTCACCCCTCCACTTT. It specifies CASNTGQGHGSPLHF. The chain carries TRBV19 and TRBJ1-6; 10 bases line up with TRBD1. This CDR3 region has 15 residues. CDR1 and CDR2 (germline): LNHDA, SQIVND (reference sequence). J was trimmed by 10 bases and V by 7 bases; bases with no gene match: 10.

V and J are TRBV6-6 and TRBJ1-2; D is possibly TRBD1 (6 bases). V was clipped by 8 bases and J by 5 bases, with 15 bases between them. CDR3 length: 13 residues. CDR1 is MNHNY and CDR2 is SVGAGI in the germline V gene (reference sequence). For the CDR3, the DNA is TGTGCCAGCGATCAAGGGGGGAGGTATGGCTACACCTTC. Translating it yields CASDQGGRYGYTF.

This chain uses TRBV28 with TRBJ1-5; 8 nucleotides align to TRBD1. CDR3 length: 16 amino acids. Per the germline V gene, CDR1 is MDHEN and CDR2 is SYDVKM. The V segment lost 7 bases and the J segment 3 bases; nucleotides outside the gene matches: 11. In nucleotides, the CDR3 is TGTGCCAGCATCTACACCGGGACAGGTCCCAATCAGCCCCAGCATTTT. Its protein is CASIYTGTGPNQPQHF.

This clone occurred once. J is TRBJ1-5 and V is TRBV6-5, with unresolved D. Trimming cost V 6 bases and J 0 bases, with 9 bases left between them. In germline, CDR1 is MNHEY, CDR2 SVGAGI. The CDR3 is 14 amino acids. The CDR3 nucleotides are TGTGCCAGCAGGCAGGTCCATAGCAATCAGCCCCAGCATTTT. Its protein product is CASRQVHSNQPQHF.

V gene TRBV21-1 combines with J gene TRBJ2-1; the listed D gene, TRBD1, was not tested against the DNA. TRBV21-1 is described as a pseudogene. The CDR3 covers 17 residues. The CDR3 coding sequence is TGTGCCAGCAGCAAAGGCGGTCAGGACATAACCTACAATGAGCAGTTCTTC. Its protein product is CASSKGGQDITYNEQFF.

The rearrangement links TRBV5-8 to TRBJ1-1; the D gene is possibly TRBD1 (5 bases). Germline loops: CDR1 SGHTS, CDR2 YDEGEE. The V end was cut by 6 bases, the J end by 1 base, with 22 bases between. The CDR3 has 17 residues. Here the CDR3 reads CASNSFGGVISNTEAFF. The CDR3 coding sequence is TGTGCCAGCAACTCGTTTGGGGGGGTTATATCGAACACTGAAGCTTTCTTT.

CDR3 coding DNA: TGTGCCAGCAGTTACTTAGCCGCAGGGGTAAGAGAAGCTTTCTTT. Translation gives CASSYLAAGVREAFF. This chain joins TRBV6-6 and TRBJ1-1, with D possibly being TRBD1 (6 bases). Germline assignment: CDR1 MNHNY and CDR2 SVGAGI (reference sequence). Deletions cut 1 base from V and 8 bases from J, with 17 bases between. The CDR3 runs 15 residues.

The chain carries TRBV28 and TRBJ2-1; D gene ambiguous. The CDR3 covers 15 residues. CDR1 and CDR2 (germline): MDHEN, SYDVKM. V dropped 5 bases and J dropped 5 bases, with 16 bases sitting between them. CDR3 amino acids: CASSERLQPHNEQFF. The CDR3 coding sequence is TGTGCCAGCAGTGAACGGTTACAACCACACAATGAGCAGTTCTTC.

The gene calls are TRBV2 and TRBJ2-1, with 9 bases fitting TRBD1. Germline CDR1 SNHLY, CDR2 FYNNEI. The CDR3 is 13 amino acids. With 7 bases clipped from V and 7 bases from J, the junction kept 5 bases outside the gene matches. CDR3 bases: TGTGCCAGCAAACAGGGGGCGGTGAATGAGCAGTTCTTC. Translated, it gives CASKQGAVNEQFF.

The sample holds one count of this clone. This chain connects TRBV6-6 to TRBJ1-1; D unclear. V shed 6 bases and J shed 0 bases, with 5 bases lying between them. The CDR3 loop spans 12 amino acids. The germline V gene has CDR1 MNHNY and CDR2 SVGAGI (reference sequence). CDR3 loop: CASSLMNTEAFF. As DNA, the CDR3 is TGTGCCAGCAGCCTAATGAACACTGAAGCTTTCTTT.

The chain is built from TRBV5-1 and TRBJ1-5; 7 bases map to TRBD1. Germline values: CDR1 SGHRS, CDR2 YFSETQ. Trimming at V came to 3 bases and at J to 5 bases, leaving 11 bases not matched to a gene. This CDR3 is built from 16 residues. CDR3 nucleotide sequence: TGCGCCAGCAGCTCTCTACCGGGACAGCAGTATCAGCCCCAGCATTTT. As protein: CASSSLPGQQYQPQHF.

V and J are TRBV9 and TRBJ2-5; D possibly matches TRBD1 or TRBD2 (5 bases each). The J call may not be correct, given that the DNA end is closer to TRBJ2-7. CDR1 is SGDLS and CDR2 is YYNGEE in the germline V gene. The CDR3 sequence is 14 residues long. The CDR3 sequence: CASSPSGASYEQYF. The CDR3 DNA reads TGTGCCAGCAGCCCATCCGGGGCCTCCTACGAGCAGTACTTC.

The chain uses TRBV5-6 and TRBJ1-2; D unclear. Germline lookup yields CDR1 SGHDT and CDR2 YYEEEE. Trimming removed 2 bases at V and 1 base at J, with 12 bases between. This CDR3 has 15 amino acids. The CDR3 protein is CASSFTVSVNYGYTF. The CDR3 DNA is TGTGCCAGCAGCTTTACAGTGAGCGTTAACTATGGCTACACCTTC.

The gene calls are TRBV6-1 and TRBJ2-7; no reliable D call. There are 13 residues in the CDR3. V lost 4 bases to trimming and J lost 3 bases, with 10 bases between them. From germline, CDR1 is MNHNS and CDR2 SASEGT. The CDR3 nucleotides read TGTGCCAGCAGTGGCAGGTCCTACTACGAGCAGTACTTC. Protein: CASSGRSYYEQYF.

The V gene is TRBV29-1, the J gene TRBJ1-5, with unresolved D. V gave up 4 bases and J gave up 7 bases, with 14 bases separating them. Germline CDR1 is SQVTM and CDR2 is ANQGSEA. This CDR3 is built from 13 residues. The CDR3 DNA reads as TGCAGCGTTGGAAGAGGTCCGGACCAGCCCCAGCATTTT. Translation gives CSVGRGPDQPQHF.

This clone was observed a handful of times. The chain combines TRBV29-1 with TRBJ1-4, with D unclear. The V and J ends lost 4 bases and 8 bases respectively, with 11 bases between them. The CDR3 length is 12 residues. The germline gives CDR1 SQVTM, CDR2 ANQGSEA. CDR3 coding DNA: TGCAGCGTTGTTGAGAATCGGGAAAAACTGTTTTTT. Encoded protein: CSVVENREKLFF.

This clone has only one observation. The chain joins TRBV15 to TRBJ1-4, with unresolved D. Germline-derived CDR1 and CDR2 are LNHNV and YYDKDF (reference sequence). The CDR3 has 16 residues. V lost 2 bases, J lost 5 bases, and 15 bases lay in between. The CDR3 reads CATSRPEGRLNEKLFF. CDR3 nucleotides: TGTGCCACCAGCAGACCCGAAGGACGGCTGAATGAAAAACTGTTTTTT.

In DNA form, the CDR3 reads TGTGCCAGCAGTGATCTCAGGGCCGAAACAGGGGGCCGATACGAGCAGTACTTC. It specifies CASSDLRAETGGRYEQYF. V gene TRBV6-4 combines with J gene TRBJ2-7; TRBD1 agrees at 9 bases. The CDR3 consists of 18 residues. With V trimmed by 3 bases and J by 4 bases, 16 bases remained unmatched. From germline, CDR1 is MRHNA and CDR2 SNTAGT.

V gene TRBV9 combines with J gene TRBJ2-3, with D possibly called TRBD1 or TRBD2 (6 bases each). This CDR3 comprises 14 residues. The V gene's germline CDR1 is SGDLS and CDR2 YYNGEE. Trimming removed 4 bases at V and 6 bases at J, with 15 bases between. In nucleotides, the CDR3 is TGTGCCAGCAGCCGACAATCGGGGGCGGATACGCAGTATTTT. Amino acids: CASSRQSGADTQYF.